The 6 T cell receptor beta chains below were found in one sample sequenced in a study of T cell changes during pregnancy in multiple sclerosis. Sequencing used immunoSEQ multiplex PCR; TCRdb keeps in-frame clones, though not all of them. Found here are 47,000 or so clones, about 90% of them singletons; the top ten hold around 1.9%. The sample in question was peripheral blood, obtained in the first trimester of pregnancy. The receptors were gathered from a female donor with multiple sclerosis, enrolled in a pregnancy study.

The rearrangement joins TRBV13 to TRBJ2-3, with 10 bases aligning to TRBD2. Germline CDR1 is PRHDT and CDR2 is FYEKMQ (reference sequence). J lost 4 bases, V lost 5 bases, and 12 bases had no gene match. There are 17 residues in the CDR3. CDR3 region: CASSRRPVSGGPDTQYF. The CDR3 DNA is TGTGCCAGCAGCCGCCGGCCCGTTAGCGGGGGGCCAGATACGCAGTATTTT.

V gene TRBV7-2 combines with J gene TRBJ2-1, with 8 bases matching TRBD1. V lost 5 bases to trimming and J lost 7 bases; unmatched junction nucleotides: 7. The CDR3 is made up of 14 amino acids. CDR1 is SGHTA, CDR2 FQGNSA, per germline. CDR3 region: CASSAWTGRNEQFF. For the CDR3, the DNA is TGTGCCAGCAGCGCCTGGACAGGGAGGAATGAGCAGTTCTTC.

The chain is built from TRBV5-1 and TRBJ2-3; 7 nucleotides line up with TRBD1. The germline CDR1 and CDR2 sequences are SGHRS and YFSETQ. The V gene end was trimmed by 4 bases and the J gene end by 5 bases; junction bases not matched to a gene: 13. The CDR3 extends over 16 amino acids. CDR3 DNA: TGCGCCAGCAGCCCTACGGACGGACAGGCCGGAGATACGCAGTATTTT. This translates into CASSPTDGQAGDTQYF. Complete variable domain (other parts from reference TRBV5-1 and TRBJ2-3): KAGVTQTPRYLIKTRGQQVTLSCSPISGHRSVSWYQQTPGQGLQFLFEYFSETQRNKGNFPGRFSGRQFSNSRSEMNVSTLELGDSALYLCASSPTDGQAGDTQYFGPGTRLTVL.

V and J are TRBV11-2 and TRBJ2-7, with D perhaps matching TRBD1 (6 bases). Germline lookup yields CDR1 SGHAT and CDR2 FQNNGV. This CDR3 is 16 amino acids long. V was pared by 4 bases and J by 1 base, with 17 bases between. CDR3 nucleotide sequence: TGTGCCAGCAGCTGGGGGTGGGGGACACAATCCTACGAGCAGTACTTC. Protein sequence: CASSWGWGTQSYEQYF. The full variable domain, in which reference TRBV11-2 and TRBJ2-7 provide the parts outside the CDR3, is EAGVAQSPRYKIIEKRQSVAFWCNPISGHATLYWYQQILGQGPKLLIQFQNNGVVDDSQLPKDRFSAERLKGVDSTLKIQPAKLEDSAVYLCASSWGWGTQSYEQYFGPGTRLTVT.

The chain links TRBV4-1 to TRBJ1-4; 7 nucleotides line up with TRBD1. From germline, CDR1 is MGHRA and CDR2 YSYEKL. Germline trimming cut 0 bases from V and 5 bases from J; bases unmatched to any gene: 9. This CDR3 comprises 17 residues. CDR3 DNA: TGCGCCAGCAGCCAAGATGGGGCCCGACAGGGAAATGAAAAACTGTTTTTT. It specifies CASSQDGARQGNEKLFF.

The CDR3: CASSVNRGAYEQYF. In DNA, the CDR3 is TGTGCCAGCTCCGTCAACCGGGGGGCCTACGAGCAGTACTTC. The chain has TRBV18 and TRBJ2-7, with TRBD2 matching over 7 bases. CDR3 size: 14 residues. Germline V gene sequence: CDR1 KGHSH, CDR2 LQKENI. V shed 6 bases, J shed 2 bases, and the junction held 7 bases outside the gene matches.